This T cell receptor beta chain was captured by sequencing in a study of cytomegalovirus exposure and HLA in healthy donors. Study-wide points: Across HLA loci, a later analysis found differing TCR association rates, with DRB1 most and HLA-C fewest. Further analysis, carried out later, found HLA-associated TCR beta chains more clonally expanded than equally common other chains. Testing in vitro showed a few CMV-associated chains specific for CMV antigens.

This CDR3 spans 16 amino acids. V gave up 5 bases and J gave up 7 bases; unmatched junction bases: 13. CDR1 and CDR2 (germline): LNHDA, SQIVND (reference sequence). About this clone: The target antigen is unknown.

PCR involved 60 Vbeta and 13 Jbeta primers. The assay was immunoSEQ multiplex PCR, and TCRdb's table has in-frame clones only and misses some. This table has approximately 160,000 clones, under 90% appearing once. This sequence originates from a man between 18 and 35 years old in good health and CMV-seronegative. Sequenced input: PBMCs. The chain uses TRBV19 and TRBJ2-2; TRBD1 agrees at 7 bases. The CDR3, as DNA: TGTGCCAGTAGTCCTATTCAGGGACAGAGGGACGGGGAGCTGTTTTTT. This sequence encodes CASSPIQGQRDGELFF.